Listed below are T cell receptor beta chains from one sample, sequenced in a study of shared T cell receptors in the human thymus. Generated by immunoSEQ multiplex PCR, the TCRdb table keeps only in-frame clones and is missing some. In the table there are hundreds of thousands of clones, about 89% of which are singletons. Separately, the same data were catalogued under a study of human thymus T cells.

The sample comprised thymocytes. These receptor sequences come from a boy in the first two years of life with a congenital heart defect. Both conserved end residues are part of each CDR3. A D gene is named only where the DNA matches it firmly. Part of the rows lack a size; the others show once, few, many or a class for expanded clones.

d_call clone_size j_call v_call cdr3_length cdr3_aa cdr3_nt
TRBD1 once TRBJ2-3 TRBV9 15 CASSRRDRDLDTQYF TGTGCCAGCAGTCGCCGGGACAGGGACTTGGATACGCAGTATTTT
TRBD2 . TRBJ2-6 TRBV6-6 15 CASLQGGSGANVLTF TGTGCCAGCCTCCAGGGAGGGTCTGGGGCCAACGTCCTGACTTTC
. . TRBJ1-4 TRBV19 17 CASSIDDTQAPNEKLFF TGTGCCAGTAGTATAGATGATACGCAGGCGCCTAATGAAAAACTGTTTTTT
TRBD2 . TRBJ2-1 TRBV5-6 15 CASSTGTRGGSEQFF TGTGCCAGCAGCACCGGGACTAGAGGGGGTAGTGAGCAGTTCTTC
. . TRBJ2-1 TRBV15 17 CATSRPTKGTGFNEQFF TGTGCCACCAGCAGGCCTACTAAGGGTACGGGGTTCAATGAGCAGTTCTTC
. . TRBJ1-2 TRBV25-1 17 CASSERDIQDGNYGYTF TGTGCCAGCAGTGAACGTGACATCCAGGATGGTAACTATGGCTACACCTTC
. . TRBJ2-7 TRBV27 15 CASRSDQGPSYEQYF TGTGCCAGCAGATCAGACCAGGGGCCTTCCTACGAGCAGTACTTC
TRBD2 . TRBJ2-2 TRBV28 19 CASSPQTSGRGPNTGELFF TGTGCCAGCAGTCCACAGACTAGCGGGAGGGGTCCGAACACCGGGGAGCTGTTTTTT
TRBD1 . TRBJ2-7 TRBV4-1 14 CASSQGGQSYEQYF TGCGCCAGCAGCCAAGGGGGACAGTCCTACGAGCAGTACTTC
. . TRBJ1-4 TRBV28 16 CASSLASGLSGEKLFF TGTGCCAGCAGTTTGGCTTCAGGGTTGAGTGGTGAAAAACTGTTTTTT
TRBD2 . TRBJ2-1 TRBV6-1 16 CASSVPSLAGVHEQFF TGTGCCAGCAGTGTCCCCTCACTAGCGGGAGTCCATGAGCAGTTCTTC
TRBD2 . TRBJ2-1 TRBV14 19 CASSQTSGLAGASYNEQFF TGTGCCAGCAGCCAAACCTCAGGGCTAGCGGGAGCCTCCTACAATGAGCAGTTCTTC
. . TRBJ2-5 TRBV11-2 15 CASSLVAGGWETQYF TGTGCCAGCAGCTTAGTTGCCGGTGGTTGGGAGACCCAGTACTTC
TRBD2 . TRBJ2-1 TRBV4-1 20 CASSQDLGLAGGPPGNEQFF TGCGCCAGCAGCCAAGATTTGGGACTAGCGGGAGGGCCCCCTGGCAATGAGCAGTTCTTC
. . TRBJ1-5 TRBV28 15 CASSRWPAPSQPQHF TGTGCCAGCAGCCGTTGGCCTGCCCCCAGTCAGCCCCAGCATTTT
. . TRBJ1-2 TRBV28 12 CASESEGGGYTF TGTGCCAGCGAAAGCGAAGGGGGAGGCTACACCTTC
. . TRBJ2-7 TRBV7-2 14 CASRAHLRVAEQYF TGTGCCAGCAGAGCTCATTTGCGGGTCGCCGAGCAGTACTTC
. . TRBJ2-1 TRBV27 18 CASSLSPGTPRSYNEQFF TGTGCCAGCAGTTTATCTCCCGGGACACCTCGTTCCTACAATGAGCAGTTCTTC
TRBD1 . TRBJ1-2 TRBV28 17 CASSLGQGIPGGYGYTF TGTGCCAGCAGTTTGGGACAGGGGATACCCGGTGGCTATGGCTACACCTTC
. . TRBJ2-1 TRBV2 16 CASSEVRGNKYNEQFF TGTGCCAGCAGTGAAGTCAGGGGTAATAAGTACAATGAGCAGTTCTTC
. . TRBJ2-7 TRBV14 16 CASSQIQGLDSYEQYF TGTGCCAGCAGCCAGATCCAGGGACTTGACTCCTACGAGCAGTACTTC
TRBD2 . TRBJ2-1 TRBV27 15 CASRRTSGSPTQQFF TGTGCCAGCAGGCGAACTAGCGGGTCTCCGACTCAGCAGTTCTTC
. . TRBJ2-3 TRBV10-3 15 CAISEKVRNADTQYF TGTGCCATCAGTGAAAAGGTCAGGAACGCAGATACGCAGTATTTT
. once TRBJ1-2 TRBV29-1 14 CSSFQGNGNYGYTF TGCAGCTCTTTTCAGGGCAATGGCAACTATGGCTACACCTTC
. . TRBJ2-5 TRBV27 14 CASSSSLTVREQYF TGTGCCAGCAGCTCCTCACTGACTGTGCGAGAGCAGTACTTC
TRBD2 few TRBJ2-1 TRBV18 15 CASSRGLAFYNEQFF TGTGCCAGCTCAAGGGGACTAGCTTTCTACAATGAGCAGTTCTTC
. . TRBJ1-1 TRBV29-1 16 CSVEEWSGSKNTEAFF TGCAGCGTTGAAGAATGGTCTGGCAGTAAGAACACTGAAGCTTTCTTT
TRBD1 . TRBJ1-2 TRBV5-4 16 CASSLAGTGWQLGYTF TGTGCCAGCAGCTTGGCCGGGACAGGGTGGCAATTAGGCTACACCTTC
. . TRBJ2-7 TRBV9 15 CASSAEGEFTYEQYF TGTGCCAGCAGCGCGGAGGGTGAGTTCACCTACGAGCAGTACTTC
TRBD2 . TRBJ2-1 TRBV4-1 17 CASSQEKSGGAYNEQFF TGCGCCAGCAGCCAAGAAAAGAGCGGGGGGGCCTACAATGAGCAGTTCTTC
TRBD2 . TRBJ2-3 TRBV18 21 CASSPPERTSGSERVLDTQYF TGTGCCAGCTCACCACCTGAGAGGACTAGCGGGAGCGAAAGAGTTTTAGATACGCAGTATTTT
TRBD2 . TRBJ2-1 TRBV5-8 15 CASSFSGGAYNEQFF TGTGCCAGCAGCTTTAGCGGGGGCGCCTACAATGAGCAGTTCTTC
. . TRBJ2-2 TRBV30 15 CAWRGGRRYTGELFF TGTGCCTGGAGAGGAGGAAGACGATACACCGGGGAGCTGTTTTTT
. . TRBJ1-3 TRBV7-9 14 CASSLVESGNTIYF TGTGCCAGCAGCTTAGTCGAGTCTGGAAACACCATATATTTT
. . TRBJ2-5 TRBV4-1 15 CASSHRPERGETQYF TGCGCCAGCAGCCACCGCCCAGAGAGGGGGGAGACCCAGTACTTC
TRBD1 . TRBJ2-7 TRBV5-8 14 CASRPGQGSYEQYF TGTGCCAGCAGGCCGGGACAGGGCTCCTACGAGCAGTACTTC
TRBD1 . TRBJ1-1 TRBV11-2 15 CASSPGQGVLTEAFF TGTGCCAGCAGTCCGGGACAGGGTGTTCTTACTGAAGCTTTCTTT
TRBD1 . TRBJ2-7 TRBV9 14 CASSPPGQGDEQYF TGTGCCAGCAGCCCACCGGGACAGGGGGACGAGCAGTACTTC
TRBD1 . TRBJ2-7 TRBV30 16 CAWSVMRTGATYEQYF TGTGCCTGGAGTGTAATGAGGACAGGGGCCACCTACGAGCAGTACTTC
. . TRBJ1-4 TRBV4-3 17 CASSRSDRGGTNEKLFF TGCGCCAGCAGCCGTTCGGACAGAGGTGGTACTAATGAAAAACTGTTTTTT
TRBD1 . TRBJ2-5 TRBV15 15 CATSRRQGKQETQYF TGTGCCACCAGCCGAAGACAGGGCAAGCAAGAGACCCAGTACTTC
TRBD1 . TRBJ1-3 TRBV11-2 16 CASSLGPGQGTNTIYF TGTGCCAGCAGCTTAGGCCCGGGACAGGGGACAAACACCATATATTTT
TRBD1 . TRBJ2-7 TRBV18 16 CASSPPKVKGGDEQYF TGTGCCAGCTCACCACCGAAGGTGAAAGGGGGCGACGAGCAGTACTTC
. . TRBJ1-2 TRBV21-1 16 CASTIRDRNTNYGYTF TGTGCCAGCACCATCCGGGACAGGAATACTAACTATGGCTACACCTTC
TRBD1 . TRBJ2-6 TRBV4-1 19 CASSQGDRISNSGANVLTF TGCGCCAGCAGCCAAGGGGACAGGATTTCAAACTCTGGGGCCAACGTCCTGACTTTC
TRBD1 . TRBJ1-1 TRBV4-3 15 CASSHRSTGQAKAFF TGCGCCAGCAGCCATAGATCTACAGGACAGGCAAAAGCTTTCTTT
. . TRBJ2-7 TRBV5-6 14 CASSATRISYEQYF TGTGCCAGCAGCGCTACCAGGATATCCTACGAGCAGTACTTC
. . TRBJ1-3 TRBV30 15 CAWSVGRARGNTIYF TGTGCCTGGAGTGTAGGCAGGGCAAGGGGAAACACCATATATTTT
. . TRBJ2-5 TRBV4-1 16 CASSQLHRVTGETQYF TGCGCCAGCAGCCAACTACACAGGGTGACGGGAGAGACCCAGTACTTC
. . TRBJ2-2 TRBV4-1 17 CASSQEVVSFNTGELFF TGCGCCAGCAGCCAAGAAGTCGTCAGTTTCAACACCGGGGAGCTGTTTTTT
. . TRBJ1-1 TRBV28 18 CASSLCTAQVRGNTEAFF TGTGCCAGCAGTTTATGCACAGCGCAGGTAAGGGGGAACACTGAAGCTTTCTTT
TRBD2 . TRBJ2-1 TRBV18 15 CASSPAGALYNEQFF TGTGCCAGCTCTCCAGCGGGAGCTCTATACAATGAGCAGTTCTTC
. . TRBJ2-7 TRBV7-2 14 CASSPRGGHYEQYF TGTGCCAGCAGCCCGCGGGGAGGACACTACGAGCAGTACTTC
. few TRBJ2-5 TRBV4-2 14 CASSLAGFQETQYF TGTGCCAGCAGCCTCGCGGGGTTTCAAGAGACCCAGTACTTC
TRBD1 . TRBJ1-1 TRBV11-1 14 CASSFRQGGTEAFF TGTGCCAGCAGCTTCAGACAGGGTGGGACTGAAGCTTTCTTT
TRBD1 . TRBJ1-5 TRBV19 16 CATRPAGTGRWQPQHF TGTGCCACAAGGCCTGCAGGGACAGGGAGGTGGCAGCCCCAGCATTTT
TRBD1 . TRBJ1-5 TRBV5-4 14 CASSLDRGNQPQHF TGTGCCAGCAGCCTCGACAGGGGCAATCAGCCCCAGCATTTT
. . TRBJ1-1 TRBV30 19 CAWGTQSGGAKRTGTEAFF TGTGCCTGGGGGACCCAATCGGGAGGGGCTAAAAGAACGGGGACTGAAGCTTTCTTT
TRBD1 . TRBJ2-7 TRBV27 13 CASSFGTVYEQYF TGTGCCAGCAGTTTCGGGACAGTCTACGAGCAGTACTTC